A selection of T cell receptor beta chains follows, all from one sample in a study of human T cells and chemical hapten exposure. TCRdb re-called the 5' RACE reads with MiXCR, one entry per CDR3 protein. The sample lists tens of thousands of distinct CDR3 sequences, 6% to 8.5% occurring once. Receptors originate from a male donor in good health. The conserved cysteine and the conserved F or W are not part of the CDR3 here. Expanded clones are given a class, and other clones once, few, many or no size at all.

len	v_gene	j_gene	abundance	CDR3aa
12	TRBV3-1	TRBJ2-7	many	ASSPRTEGYEQY
12	TRBV19	TRBJ2-7	-	ASSSPSGSHEQY
12	TRBV20-1	TRBJ1-5	many	SVPSLGGNQPQH
10	TRBV2	TRBJ1-5	many	ASSRGDQPQH
13	TRBV7-2	TRBJ1-1	few	ASSLASVVNTEAF
12	TRBV7-9	TRBJ1-1	many	ASSLQIMNTEAF
9	TRBV15	TRBJ2-7	-	ATGQGYDQY
8	TRBV20-1	TRBJ2-1	-	SARRIEQF
11	TRBV25-1	TRBJ2-5	few	ASSDVNLETQY
14	TRBV18	TRBJ1-2	-	ASSPPVRAENYGYT
13	TRBV6-6	TRBJ1-5	-	ASNYGTGRNQPQH
13	TRBV11-2	TRBJ2-7	few	ASSNGQGRTYEQY
13	TRBV5-1	TRBJ2-3	many	ASANLAGGTDTQY
11	TRBV2	TRBJ2-3	many	ASSEARQGVPY
18	TRBV7-9	TRBJ1-3	few	ASSFHLTVGGRSSGNTIY
10	TRBV30	TRBJ2-3	-	AWSAFTDTQY
14	TRBV2	TRBJ2-7	few	ASRGPQPGQPYEQY
11	TRBV3-1	TRBJ2-7	-	ASSHSGSYEQY
13	TRBV18	TRBJ2-2	-	ASSRLDSNTGELF
13	TRBV7-2	TRBJ1-5	-	ASSPTLDSNQPQH
16	TRBV4-3	TRBJ2-3	-	ASSQDRRLAGRTDTQY
13	TRBV5-4	TRBJ2-3	-	ASSSGALHTDTQY
14	TRBV10-2	TRBJ2-1	-	ASSETLAGGNNEQF
10	TRBV25-1	TRBJ1-5	many	ASSDWTGFQH
13	TRBV12-3/TRBV12-4	TRBJ1-1	-	ASSGFGGLNTEAF
12	TRBV7-6	TRBJ1-5	many	ASSLGGQGQPQH